The 8 T cell receptor beta chains below all came from one sample that was sequenced in a study of blood T cell repertoires in COVID-19 (dated by TCRdb to about 2020). The library was built by means of the immunoSEQ multiplex PCR assay. Held by TCRdb, this immuneACCESS table contains in-frame sequences only and omits some clones. Under half of the omission traces to an unresolved V gene where checked; the cause of the rest is unknown. Here the sample has around 260,000 clones; around nine tenths occur a single time. Together, the top ten hold around 10% of the sample. Sequenced sample: peripheral blood. The receptors derive from a man between 40 and 49 years old who had recovered from COVID-19.

The V call is TRBV4-3, the J call TRBJ2-1; 9 bases map to TRBD1. The ends lost 4 bases at V and 8 bases at J; junction bases unmatched: 12. Germline values: CDR1 LGHNA, CDR2 YSLEER. CDR3 size: 16 residues. As DNA, the CDR3 is TGCGCCAGCAGCCCTGGACAGGGGACAGTCTCGGATGAGCAGTTCTTC. Amino acid sequence: CASSPGQGTVSDEQFF.

V usage is TRBV7-2 and J usage is TRBJ1-6, with D unclear. Germline V gene sequence: CDR1 SGHTA, CDR2 FQGNSA. V gave up 3 bases and J gave up 10 bases, with 16 bases separating them. This CDR3 has 15 amino acids. CDR3 in amino acids: CASSFPGPKASPLHF. The CDR3 region has the DNA TGTGCCAGCAGCTTCCCGGGTCCTAAGGCCTCACCCCTCCACTTT.

The chain joins TRBV10-3 to TRBJ2-3; D remains unclear. Trimming left V 3 bases short and J 8 bases short, with 9 bases between. In germline, CDR1 is ENHRY, CDR2 SYGVKD. The CDR3 totals 12 residues. The CDR3 region has the DNA TGTGCCATCAGTGACCAACTCGGTACGCAGTATTTT. This encodes CAISDQLGTQYF.

The chain combines TRBV24-1 with TRBJ1-1, with 9 bases aligning to TRBD1. This CDR3 region has 14 residues. Germline CDR1 and CDR2: KGHDR and SFDVKD. After removal of 5 bases from V and 5 bases from J, the junction contained 5 bases not matched to a gene. CDR3 nucleotides: TGTGCCACCAGTGCCGGACAGGGGTCTACTGAAGCTTTCTTT. This gives the protein CATSAGQGSTEAFF.

CDR3 bases: TGTGCCAGCAGCTTTCGACCCAACCTGGGACAGGGGGGCGGCTACACCTTC. It translates to CASSFRPNLGQGGGYTF. The chain uses TRBV7-9 and TRBJ1-2; 11 nucleotides match TRBD1. After removal of 3 bases from V and 8 bases from J, the junction contained 14 bases not matched to a gene. Looked up from germline, CDR1 is SEHNR and CDR2 is FQNEAQ (reference sequence). CDR3 length: 17 residues.

This chain joins TRBV5-1 and TRBJ2-5; 7 bases line up with TRBD1. V shed 4 bases and J 3 bases; nucleotides not matched to a gene: 6. Germline CDR1 reads SGHRS; CDR2 reads YFSETQ. The CDR3 spans 14 residues. This chain's CDR3 is CASSVGQPKETQYF. The DNA of the CDR3 is TGCGCCAGCAGCGTGGGACAGCCTAAAGAGACCCAGTACTTC.

The V gene is TRBV10-3, the J gene TRBJ1-5; a possible D gene is TRBD1 (6 bases). CDR1 is ENHRY, CDR2 SYGVKD, per germline. The CDR3 extends over 13 amino acids. V was shortened by 10 bases and J by 5 bases, with 15 bases between the two germline ends. CDR3 coding DNA: TGTGCCACCAAACAGGGAGGGGATCAGCCCCAGCATTTT. It specifies CATKQGGDQPQHF.

CDR3 coding DNA: TGTGCCAGTAGACCGGGACTATCTTCCTACAATGAGCAGTTCTTC. It translates to CASRPGLSSYNEQFF. The chain uses TRBV19 and TRBJ2-1; 7 bases agree with TRBD2. Per the germline V gene, CDR1 is LNHDA and CDR2 is SQIVND (reference sequence). This CDR3 comprises 15 residues. V gave up 6 bases and J gave up 1 base; unmatched junction bases: 6.